A single sample is the source of the 31 T cell receptor beta chains below, sequenced in a study of CD8 T cells in Susac syndrome. The authors reverse transcribed roughly 0.5 to 1 ug RNA with random hexamers. Via MiXCR, TCRdb re-called the immunoSEQ multiplex PCR reads, giving one row per CDR3 protein. The repertoire consists of a few hundred thousand distinct CDR3 sequences, with 95% occurring once and the leading ten covering 0.085% to 0.1%. The sample comprised CD4+ T cells from PBMCs. The origin of the receptors is a human donor with multiple sclerosis.

The chain carries TRBV5-1 and TRBJ1-5; tentative D call: TRBD1 (5 bases). The length of the CDR3 is 16 residues. V shed 0 bases and J shed 1 base, with 11 bases lying between them. Germline V gene lookup returns CDR1 SGHRS and CDR2 YFSETQ. CDR3 nucleotides: TGCGCCAGCAGCTTGGGATCCGGGGGGAGCAATCAGCCCCAGCATTTT. The encoded protein is CASSLGSGGSNQPQHF.

V usage is TRBV4-1 and J usage is TRBJ1-1, with 7 bases lining up with TRBD1. CDR3 length: 14 amino acids. Germline CDR1 MGHRA, CDR2 YSYEKL. V gave up 4 bases and J gave up 3 bases; unmatched junction bases: 5. CDR3 sequence reads: CASSPKDRDTEAFF. The CDR3 region has the DNA TGCGCCAGCAGCCCTAAAGACAGGGACACTGAAGCTTTCTTT.

The chain couples TRBV29-1 to TRBJ1-1; D unclear. The V end was cut by 7 bases, the J end by 2 bases, with 11 bases between. Germline assignment: CDR1 SQVTM and CDR2 ANQGSEA. The CDR3 covers 12 residues. CDR3 region: CSGEKFNTEAFF. The CDR3 bases are TGCAGCGGGGAGAAATTTAACACTGAAGCTTTCTTT.

The chain carries TRBV28 and TRBJ2-3, with 9 bases lining up with TRBD2. The CDR3 length is 15 residues. Germline CDR1 reads MDHEN; CDR2 reads SYDVKM. Trimming removed 5 bases from V and 7 bases from J; junction bases left unmatched: 10. CDR3: CASSLFAGGVNTQYF. The CDR3 DNA sequence: TGTGCCAGCAGTCTCTTTGCGGGAGGGGTGAATACGCAGTATTTT.

This sequence joins TRBV18 and TRBJ1-5; 9 bases match TRBD1. V shed 3 bases, J shed 5 bases, and the junction held 2 bases outside the gene matches. The length of the CDR3 is 14 residues. Germline V gene data show CDR1 as KGHSH and CDR2 as LQKENI. Written as DNA, the CDR3 is TGTGCCAGCTCACCTAGGACAGGGGATCAGCCCCAGCATTTT. Protein: CASSPRTGDQPQHF. Looking up the rest from reference TRBV18 and TRBJ1-5 gives the full variable domain: NAGVMQNPRHLVRRRGQEARLRCSPMKGHSHVYWYRQLPEEGLKFMVYLQKENIIDESGMPKERFSAEFPKEGPSILRIQQVVRGDSAAYFCASSPRTGDQPQHFGDGTRLSIL.

The J gene is TRBJ2-1, the V gene TRBV29-1; 10 nucleotides match TRBD2. Trimming at V came to 0 bases and at J to 4 bases, leaving 12 bases not matched to a gene. Germline CDR1 is SQVTM and CDR2 is ANQGSEA. This CDR3 is built from 18 residues. The CDR3 reads CSVEDIKASGRRYNEQFF. Here the CDR3 DNA reads TGCAGCGTTGAAGATATTAAGGCTAGCGGGAGAAGGTACAATGAGCAGTTCTTC.

The V and J genes are TRBV27 and TRBJ1-5; possibly TRBD1 for D (5 bases). Trimming took 5 bases from V and 7 from J, leaving 18 bases between them. The CDR3 has 15 amino acids. The germline V gene has CDR1 MNHEY and CDR2 SMNVEV (reference sequence). DNA of the CDR3: TGTGCCAGCAGTAGATTCCGGGACCCGGGGCAGCCCCAGCATTTT. It yields the protein CASSRFRDPGQPQHF.

This chain joins TRBV20-1 and TRBJ2-1; maybe TRBD2 (6 bases). Germline V lookup: CDR1 DFQATT, CDR2 SNEGSKA (reference sequence). The CDR3 runs to 11 residues. The ends were cut back, 3 bases at V and 9 bases at J, with 9 bases in the middle. The CDR3 loop is CSASPSVEQFF. CDR3 sequence (DNA): TGCAGTGCTAGCCCTAGCGTTGAGCAGTTCTTC.

The rearrangement joins TRBV20-1 to TRBJ1-4, with TRBD1 matching over 10 bases. The germline gives CDR1 DFQATT, CDR2 SNEGSKA (reference sequence). CDR3 length equals 13 residues. V was clipped by 7 bases and J by 8 bases; unmatched bases: 7. CDR3 sequence: CSGRQGAEEKLFF. The CDR3 nucleotides read TGCAGTGGGAGACAGGGGGCGGAGGAAAAACTGTTTTTT.

The CDR3 region has the DNA TGCAGCGTTGGGTTTGGGACAGGGGGTGTTGAGACCCAGTACTTC. Translating gives CSVGFGTGGVETQYF. The chain employs TRBV29-1 and TRBJ2-5, with 11 bases that match TRBD1. CDR1 is SQVTM, CDR2 ANQGSEA, per germline. V lost 4 bases to trimming and J lost 5 bases; unmatched junction nucleotides: 9. The CDR3 totals 15 residues. Using reference TRBV29-1 and TRBJ2-5 for the parts outside the CDR3, the full variable domain is SAVISQKPSRDICQRGTSLTIQCQVDSQVTMMFWYRQQPGQSLTLIATANQGSEATYESGFVIDKFPISRPNLTFSTLTVSNMSPEDSSIYLCSVGFGTGGVETQYFGPGTRLLVL.

The gene calls are TRBV7-9 and TRBJ2-7; D is possibly TRBD2 (5 bases). The CDR3 covers 15 residues. Germline V gives CDR1 SEHNR, CDR2 FQNEAQ (reference sequence). V shed 1 base and J shed 7 bases, with 17 bases lying between them. CDR3 DNA: TGTGCCAGCAGCTTAGGTTCCAGCGTGCAGCGGGAGCAGTACTTC. Its translation is CASSLGSSVQREQYF.

The chain is built from TRBV7-9 and TRBJ2-5; D is unclear. This CDR3 comprises 11 residues. The V end was cut by 2 bases, the J end by 9 bases, with 7 bases between. Germline values: CDR1 SEHNR, CDR2 FQNEAQ (reference sequence). The CDR3 spells CASSLISPQYF. The DNA for the CDR3 is TGTGCCAGCAGCTTAATCTCGCCCCAGTACTTC.

This sequence joins TRBV20-1 and TRBJ2-5, with TRBD2 matching over 10 bases. The CDR3 is 18 residues long. J was trimmed by 5 bases and V by 7 bases; bases with no gene match: 22. Germline CDR1 DFQATT, CDR2 SNEGSKA (reference sequence). As DNA, the CDR3 is TGCAGTGTTTCTCCTATAGCGGGAGGTGTATCAGAGAGGGAGACCCAGTACTTC. Translation: CSVSPIAGGVSERETQYF.

The gene calls are TRBV3-1 and TRBJ1-1, with a tentative D call TRBD1 (6 bases). CDR1 and CDR2 (germline): LGHDT, YNNKEL (reference sequence). The CDR3 loop spans 15 amino acids. V lost 5 bases and J lost 5, with 18 bases in between. CDR3 DNA: TGTGCCAGCAGCGGGGGCCGTGGTGGGTGGACTGAAGCTTTCTTT. This gives the protein CASSGGRGGWTEAFF.

The rearrangement joins TRBV3-1 to TRBJ1-2; 9 nucleotides line up with TRBD1. Per germline, CDR1 LGHDT and CDR2 YNNKEL (reference sequence). Trimming removed 0 bases from V and 8 bases from J; junction bases left unmatched: 10. The CDR3 covers 16 residues. This chain's CDR3 is CASSQEARDRARGYTF. As DNA, the CDR3 is TGTGCCAGCAGCCAAGAAGCCCGGGACAGGGCAAGAGGCTACACCTTC.

The gene calls are TRBV28 and TRBJ1-5; the match to TRBD1 covers 9 bases. Germline loops: CDR1 MDHEN, CDR2 SYDVKM. The CDR3 runs to 16 residues. The ends lost 0 bases at V and 4 bases at J; junction bases unmatched: 4. CDR3: CASSLWIGTGNQPQHF. The CDR3 DNA reads TGTGCCAGCAGTTTATGGATAGGGACAGGGAATCAGCCCCAGCATTTT.

The chain combines TRBV6-4 with TRBJ2-1; TRBD2 aligns across 8 bases. CDR1 is MRHNA, CDR2 SNTAGT, per germline. V shed 3 bases and J 7 bases; nucleotides not matched to a gene: 8. CDR3 length: 15 residues. CDR3 sequence (DNA): TGTGCCAGCAGTGAGTTTGCGGGGGGCATGAATGAGCAGTTCTTC. It encodes CASSEFAGGMNEQFF.

This chain uses TRBV13 with TRBJ2-2; 7 positions agree with TRBD1. The junction had 7 bases not matched to a gene; V was cut back by 5 bases and J by 1 base. Germline V gene lookup returns CDR1 PRHDT and CDR2 FYEKMQ (reference sequence). The length of the CDR3 is 16 residues. The CDR3 DNA reads as TGTGCCAGCAGCCTTTCCGGGACAGTGAACACCGGGGAGCTGTTTTTT. This codes for CASSLSGTVNTGELFF.

Note on this clonotype: The junction does not match germline at one end; this may be a read error. CDR3 protein: CASSLALRDDRVVGNEQFF. DNA of the CDR3: TGTGCTAGCAGCTTAGCGCTAAGAGATGACAGGGTGGTCGGCAATGAGCAGTTCTTC. This chain joins TRBV7-7 and TRBJ2-1; 7 bases agree with TRBD1. This CDR3 contains 19 residues. Per germline, CDR1 SSHAT and CDR2 FNYEAQ (reference sequence). The complete variable domain, with remaining parts taken from reference TRBV7-7 and TRBJ2-1, reads GAGVSQSPRYKVTKRGQDVTLRCDPISSHATLYWYQQALGQGPEFLTYFNYEAQPDKSGLPSDRFSAERPEGSISTLTIQRTEQRDSAMYRCASSLALRDDRVVGNEQFFGPGTRLTVL.

This clonotype is a singleton in its sample. This sequence joins TRBV4-2 and TRBJ1-1; D ambiguous. This CDR3 is 13 amino acids long. Looked up from germline, CDR1 is LGHNA and CDR2 is YNFKEQ. The germline V and J ends were trimmed by 4 bases and 0 bases, with 6 bases remaining between them. In nucleotides, the CDR3 is TGTGCCAGCAGCCGCCTTATGAACACTGAAGCTTTCTTT. Protein sequence: CASSRLMNTEAFF.

This sequence joins TRBV30 and TRBJ1-3; D is perhaps TRBD1 (5 bases). V was shortened by 2 bases and J by 0 bases, with 11 bases between the two germline ends. Germline CDR1 GTSNPN, CDR2 SVGIG (reference sequence). The CDR3 sequence is 15 residues long. The CDR3: CAWSRGSDSGNTIYF. In nucleotides, the CDR3 is TGTGCCTGGAGTAGGGGCAGCGACTCTGGAAACACCATATATTTT.

The chain couples TRBV3-1 to TRBJ2-1; D may correspond to TRBD1 or TRBD2 (5 bases each). Looked up from germline, CDR1 is LGHDT and CDR2 is YNNKEL (reference sequence). V gave up 3 bases and J gave up 2 bases, with 14 bases separating them. The CDR3 has 16 residues. The DNA for the CDR3 is TGTGCCAGCAGCCAGAAACCGGGACCAGCCTACAATGAGCAGTTCTTC. This sequence encodes CASSQKPGPAYNEQFF.

The chain recombines TRBV30 with TRBJ1-1, with TRBD1 matching 8 bases. Unmatched junction bases numbered 7, after V lost 2 bases and J lost 5 bases. The CDR3 loop spans 14 amino acids. CDR1 is GTSNPN and CDR2 is SVGIG in the germline V gene (reference sequence). The CDR3, as DNA: TGTGCCTGGAGTATCGACAGGGGTTTAACTGAAGCTTTCTTT. Its translation: CAWSIDRGLTEAFF.

This clonotype was observed a few times. V and J are TRBV14 and TRBJ1-2, with D unclear. Germline CDR1 and CDR2: SGHDN and FVKESK. The CDR3 runs 11 residues. The V end was cut by 4 bases, the J end by 4 bases, with 4 bases between. CDR3 loop: CASSPGYGYTF. The CDR3 DNA reads TGTGCCAGCAGCCCCGGCTATGGCTACACCTTC.

The sample holds one count of this clonotype. The CDR3 DNA reads as TGTGCCAGCAGTCTCAGCGGGGTGACAGATACGCAGTATTTT. Residues: CASSLSGVTDTQYF. The chain combines TRBV7-2 with TRBJ2-3, with TRBD2 identical over 7 bases. The CDR3 spans 14 residues. CDR1 is SGHTA and CDR2 is FQGNSA in the germline V gene. Trimming removed 6 bases from V and 3 bases from J; junction bases left unmatched: 6.

In its sample, this clonotype was seen once. V gene TRBV29-1 combines with J gene TRBJ2-3; TRBD1 agrees at 9 bases. Looked up from germline, CDR1 is SQVTM and CDR2 is ANQGSEA. The V segment lost 0 bases and the J segment 5 bases; nucleotides outside the gene matches: 6. CDR3 length: 15 amino acids. CDR3: CSVEDRDRGRDTQYF. The CDR3 region has the DNA TGCAGCGTTGAAGATCGTGACAGGGGGAGAGATACGCAGTATTTT.

The V gene is TRBV3-1, the J gene TRBJ1-1; D perhaps matches TRBD1 (5 bases). Germline CDR1 and CDR2: LGHDT and YNNKEL (reference sequence). This CDR3 spans 14 amino acids. With 3 bases removed from V and 4 bases from J, the gap between germline ends came to 12 bases. The CDR3 region is CASSHLLQGTEAFF. DNA for the CDR3: TGTGCCAGCAGCCACCTCCTGCAGGGCACTGAAGCTTTCTTT.

The chain has TRBV20-1 and TRBJ2-5, with 13 bases lining up with TRBD2. V shed 6 bases and J 4 bases; nucleotides not matched to a gene: 11. Per the germline V gene, CDR1 is DFQATT and CDR2 is SNEGSKA (reference sequence). This CDR3 is built from 16 residues. CDR3 bases: TGCAGTGCCCTGACTAGCGGGGGGATTGTAGGAGAGACCCAGTACTTC. This gives the protein CSALTSGGIVGETQYF.

The genes are TRBV27 and TRBJ2-7; D unclear. The CDR3 extends over 15 amino acids. Germline V gene data show CDR1 as MNHEY and CDR2 as SMNVEV (reference sequence). Trimming shortened V by 6 bases and J by 2 bases, and 17 bases separated the two germline ends. The CDR3 coding sequence is TGTGCCAGCAGCTCACACCAAAAGCGTACCTACGAGCAGTACTTC. Protein sequence: CASSSHQKRTYEQYF.

The V and J genes are TRBV27 and TRBJ1-1; D might be TRBD1 (5 bases). This CDR3 spans 16 amino acids. V was shortened by 2 bases and J by 1 base, with 14 bases between the two germline ends. Looked up from germline, CDR1 is MNHEY and CDR2 is SMNVEV (reference sequence). For the CDR3, the DNA is TGTGCCAGCAGTTTAGGTACATTGAGGGGGAACACTGAAGCTTTCTTT. Encoded protein: CASSLGTLRGNTEAFF.

The chain employs TRBV30 and TRBJ1-2; 9 bases agree with TRBD1. Germline-derived CDR1 and CDR2 are GTSNPN and SVGIG (reference sequence). V was clipped by 0 bases and J by 2 bases; unmatched bases: 10. This CDR3 region has 17 residues. The CDR3 coding sequence is TGTGCCTGGAGTGTCACCGGGACAGGGACTTCGAACTATGGCTACACCTTC. Residues: CAWSVTGTGTSNYGYTF.